The sample holds a few counts of the clone carrying this T cell receptor beta chain. As yet, its antigen is unknown. The record originates from a study of shared clonotypes between healthy human individuals. CDR1 and CDR2 (germline): ENHRY, SYGVKD. This CDR3 comprises 13 residues. V lost 10 bases and J lost 7, with 19 bases in between. Donors included only healthy HIV-negative adults lacking recent acute infections or vaccinations. Study-wide points: Only a few donors were included, so the genetic and exposure-history diversity represented was limited.

Sequenced by immunoSEQ multiplex PCR; TCRdb stores in-frame clones only, minus some. The table lists approximately 500,000 clones, about 80% of them singletons. The chain combines TRBV10-3 with TRBJ1-2, with D possibly being TRBD1 (6 bases). This clonotype was obtained from a woman aged 40 to 50 in good health. Some clones in this sample may be carry-over from other donors' samples. The specimen sequenced was PBMCs. In nucleotides, the CDR3 is TGTGCCACCCAGGGGACAAGTCTCTCTGGCTACACCTTC. The encoded protein is CATQGTSLSGYTF.